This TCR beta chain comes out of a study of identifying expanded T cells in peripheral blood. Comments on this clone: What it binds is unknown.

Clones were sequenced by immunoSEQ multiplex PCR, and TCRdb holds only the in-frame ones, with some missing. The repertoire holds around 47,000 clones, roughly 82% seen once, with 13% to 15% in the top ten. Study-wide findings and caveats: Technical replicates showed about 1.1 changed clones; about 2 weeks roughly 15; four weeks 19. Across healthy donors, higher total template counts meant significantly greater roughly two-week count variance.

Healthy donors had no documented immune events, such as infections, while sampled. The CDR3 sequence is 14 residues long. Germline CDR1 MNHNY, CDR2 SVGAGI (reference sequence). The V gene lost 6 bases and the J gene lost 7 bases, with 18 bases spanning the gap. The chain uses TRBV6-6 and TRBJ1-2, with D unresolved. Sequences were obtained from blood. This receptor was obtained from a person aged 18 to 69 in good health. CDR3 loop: CASSPLSLGSGYTF. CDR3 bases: TGTGCCAGCAGCCCCCTTTCCCTTGGATCTGGCTACACCTTC.